Following are 20 T cell receptor beta chains from one sample sequenced in a study of cytomegalovirus exposure and HLA in healthy donors. Primers for the PCR totalled 60 Vbeta and 13 Jbeta. Assay used: immunoSEQ multiplex PCR; TCRdb lists only in-frame clones, some missing. The sample has approximately 150,000 clones, roughly 73% seen once. The material sequenced was PBMCs. These receptors all come from a male donor in good health and CMV-seronegative.

A remark on this clone: The junction differs from germline at one of its ends, possibly a read error. Other DNA sequences within the sample encode an identical CDR3. This chain joins TRBV6-5 and TRBJ2-7; 10 bases are a match to TRBD2. This CDR3 is built from 15 residues. From germline, CDR1 is MNHEY and CDR2 SVGAGI. CDR3 DNA: TGCGCCAGCAGTTACTCTCTAGCGGGAGCCTACGAGCAGTACTTC. Its translation: CASSYSLAGAYEQYF.

The chain joins TRBV7-3 to TRBJ2-7; 9 bases are a match to TRBD1. CDR3 length: 15 amino acids. In germline, CDR1 is SGHTA, CDR2 FQGTGA. Unmatched junction bases numbered 6, after V lost 5 bases and J lost 1 base. Here the CDR3 DNA reads TGTGCCAGCAGCGTACAGGGGGCTGGATCCTACGAGCAGTACTTC. Its translation is CASSVQGAGSYEQYF.

The chain joins TRBV6-1 to TRBJ1-1; 11 bases line up with TRBD1. The V gene's germline CDR1 is MNHNS and CDR2 SASEGT. With V trimmed by 4 bases and J by 2 bases, 6 bases remained unmatched. The CDR3 covers 16 residues. The CDR3 sequence: CASSVLGTGGNTEAFF. CDR3 coding DNA: TGTGCCAGCAGTGTTCTCGGGACAGGGGGAAACACTGAAGCTTTCTTT.

In this sample, this clone turned up once. The CDR3 region is CASSYSGRSHEQYF. CDR3 DNA: TGTGCCAGCTCCTATAGCGGGAGGTCCCACGAGCAGTACTTC. The chain has TRBV27 and TRBJ2-7; 10 nucleotides line up with TRBD2. The CDR3 extends over 14 amino acids. The ends lost 8 bases at V and 5 bases at J; junction bases unmatched: 9. Germline V gene data show CDR1 as MNHEY and CDR2 as SMNVEV (reference sequence).

This clone was picked up a small number of times. The chain uses TRBV6-4 and TRBJ1-5; 11 bases align to TRBD1. Germline values: CDR1 MRHNA, CDR2 SNTAGT. The CDR3 runs 19 residues. After removal of 0 bases from V and 2 bases from J, the junction contained 9 bases not matched to a gene. The CDR3 loop reads CASSDSGTGGILGNQPQHF. The DNA for the CDR3 is TGTGCCAGCAGTGACTCGGGGACAGGGGGAATCCTTGGCAATCAGCCCCAGCATTTT.

The chain joins TRBV28 to TRBJ2-5, with 14 positions matching TRBD2. Matching the DNA end better, TRBJ2-7 makes the J call doubtful. CDR3 size: 16 residues. Per germline, CDR1 MDHEN and CDR2 SYDVKM. CDR3 protein: CASSGGGLAGAYEQYF. CDR3 in DNA: TGTGCCAGCAGTGGGGGGGGACTAGCGGGAGCCTACGAGCAGTACTTC.

This chain joins TRBV5-1 and TRBJ2-1; 10 bases agree with TRBD2. Germline-derived CDR1 and CDR2 are SGHRS and YFSETQ. The CDR3 runs 16 residues. V was pared by 1 base and J by 4 bases, with 5 bases of the junction left unmatched. CDR3: CASSLPSGGRYNEQFF. The CDR3 coding sequence is TGCGCCAGCAGCTTGCCTAGCGGGGGCCGTTACAATGAGCAGTTCTTC.

The chain links TRBV11-3 to TRBJ2-7; TRBD2 is a possible D gene (6 bases). The V end was cut by 5 bases, the J end by 0 bases, with 11 bases between. Germline V gene sequence: CDR1 SGHNT, CDR2 YENEEA. This CDR3 is 14 amino acids long. CDR3 region: CASSAGTGSYEQYF. As DNA, the CDR3 is TGTGCCAGCAGCGCCGGGACTGGCTCCTACGAGCAGTACTTC.

V gene TRBV5-1 combines with J gene TRBJ2-1; D remains unclear. The CDR3 covers 14 residues. Germline CDR1 and CDR2: SGHRS and YFSETQ. V was clipped by 0 bases and J by 5 bases, with 9 bases between them. The CDR3 here is CASSLGDWNNEQFF. Written as DNA, the CDR3 is TGCGCCAGCAGCTTGGGTGACTGGAACAATGAGCAGTTCTTC.

This clone was recorded a few times. This chain joins TRBV7-3 and TRBJ1-1; D is unclear. This CDR3 comprises 13 residues. CDR1 and CDR2 (germline): SGHTA, FQGTGA. Trimming pared 5 bases from V and 7 bases from J, leaving 14 bases between. CDR3 coding DNA: TGTGCCAGCAGCCGTTACAGCGGACTTGAAGCTTTCTTT. Translation: CASSRYSGLEAFF.

V and J are TRBV25-1 and TRBJ2-7; 7 bases map to TRBD1. Germline V gives CDR1 MGHDK, CDR2 SYGVNS. The CDR3 contains 15 residues. Germline trimming cut 4 bases from V and 0 bases from J; bases unmatched to any gene: 6. The CDR3 loop is CASSGSGTVSYEQYF. The CDR3 DNA follows: TGTGCCAGCAGTGGATCCGGGACAGTCTCCTACGAGCAGTACTTC.

The J gene is TRBJ2-6, the V gene TRBV7-2; unclear D gene. Trimming removed 2 bases from V and 6 bases from J, with 2 bases in between. CDR3 length equals 12 residues. Germline V gene sequence: CDR1 SGHTA, CDR2 FQGNSA. CDR3 DNA: TGTGCCAGCAGCTTACTGGCCAACGTCCTGACTTTC. Protein product: CASSLLANVLTF.

The rearrangement joins TRBV6-1 to TRBJ2-1; 11 positions match TRBD2. V gave up 0 bases and J gave up 2 bases; unmatched junction bases: 3. The CDR3 has 17 amino acids. Germline V gene lookup returns CDR1 MNHNS and CDR2 SASEGT. CDR3 sequence: CASSEALAGGPYNEQFF. CDR3 in DNA: TGTGCCAGCAGTGAAGCATTAGCGGGAGGGCCCTACAATGAGCAGTTCTTC.

The chain has TRBV11-2 and TRBJ1-2, with D perhaps matching TRBD1 (5 bases). This CDR3 contains 14 residues. From germline, CDR1 is SGHAT and CDR2 FQNNGV. Trimming left V 5 bases short and J 8 bases short, with 18 bases between. In nucleotides, the CDR3 is TGTGCCAGCAGCCTCGGGGGGGATCCACTAGGCTACACCTTC. Translation gives CASSLGGDPLGYTF.

This rearrangement joins TRBV4-1 to TRBJ2-5; 12 bases fit TRBD1. The CDR3 is 18 residues long. The V gene's germline CDR1 is MGHRA and CDR2 YSYEKL. J was trimmed by 5 bases and V by 3 bases; bases with no gene match: 13. CDR3 loop: CASSQTPGQGASWETQYF. CDR3 bases: TGCGCCAGCAGCCAGACCCCGGGACAGGGGGCATCTTGGGAGACCCAGTACTTC.

The chain employs TRBV5-1 and TRBJ2-5, with 7 bases matching TRBD2. Germline CDR1 is SGHRS and CDR2 is YFSETQ. This CDR3 has 15 amino acids. V was pared by 0 bases and J by 4 bases, with 6 bases of the junction left unmatched. CDR3 sequence reads: CASSLVREALETQYF. In nucleotides, the CDR3 is TGCGCCAGCAGCTTGGTCCGGGAGGCACTAGAGACCCAGTACTTC.

This clone was seen a few times. The chain is built from TRBV27 and TRBJ1-1, with 7 bases that match TRBD1. The germline CDR1 and CDR2 sequences are MNHEY and SMNVEV (reference sequence). The CDR3 totals 15 residues. The trim removed 4 bases at V and 1 base at J, leaving 6 bases unmatched. In nucleotides, the CDR3 is TGTGCCAGCAGTTCTTACAGGGGTGCGAACACTGAAGCTTTCTTT. Translating it yields CASSSYRGANTEAFF.

This chain connects TRBV27 to TRBJ2-3; tentative D call: TRBD1 (6 bases). This CDR3 comprises 14 residues. Germline V gives CDR1 MNHEY, CDR2 SMNVEV (reference sequence). V shed 6 bases and J shed 0 bases, with 10 bases lying between them. This CDR3 reads CASRWTASTDTQYF. The CDR3 DNA reads TGTGCCAGCAGGTGGACAGCAAGCACAGATACGCAGTATTTT.

J is TRBJ2-1 and V is TRBV27, with TRBD2 matching 10 bases. CDR3 length: 16 amino acids. With V trimmed by 2 bases and J by 9 bases, 10 bases remained unmatched. CDR1 is MNHEY, CDR2 SMNVEV, per germline (reference sequence). The DNA of the CDR3 is TGTGCCAGCAGTTTAAATAGCCTAGCGGGAGTGGTTGAGCAGTTCTTC. Amino acids: CASSLNSLAGVVEQFF.

This chain joins TRBV20-1 and TRBJ1-1; D unclear. Germline assignment: CDR1 DFQATT and CDR2 SNEGSKA (reference sequence). CDR3 length: 11 residues. V was shortened by 6 bases and J by 9 bases, with 14 bases between the two germline ends. This chain's CDR3 is CSAVFRAKAFF. The CDR3 DNA reads TGCAGTGCGGTATTCCGCGCAAAAGCTTTCTTT.